The 14 T cell receptor beta chains below come from one sample, sequenced in a study of T cells in Graves' hyperthyroidism and ophthalmopathy. RNA transcripts yielded amplified TCR beta CDR3 regions. Initially, a first-round RT-PCR of the TCR CDR3 employed the HTBI primer set. TCRdb called the multiplex PCR reads again in MiXCR, with one record for every CDR3 protein. The sample yields about 420,000 distinct CDR3 sequences, around 16% seen once. Source material: blood. The receptors originated from a young woman with Graves' hyperthyroidism.

This clonotype was picked up a small number of times. The chain links TRBV20-1 to TRBJ2-2; D assignment may be TRBD1 or TRBD2 (7 bases each). CDR3 length: 14 residues. The germline V gene has CDR1 DFQATT and CDR2 SNEGSKA (reference sequence). The germline V and J ends were trimmed by 6 bases and 4 bases, with 15 bases remaining between them. CDR3: CSARQGGSTGELFF. The CDR3 DNA reads as TGCAGTGCCCGACAGGGAGGGTCCACCGGGGAGCTGTTTTTT.

This clonotype showed up just a few times. This chain uses TRBV12-3 or TRBV12-4 with TRBJ1-1, with D unclear. This CDR3 region has 11 residues. Trimming stripped 8 bases from V and 4 bases from J, with 8 bases between. The DNA of the CDR3 is TGTGCCAGCTGCAGCAGCACTGAAGCTTTCTTT. This codes for CASCSSTEAFF.

This clonotype showed up many times. The genes are TRBV6-2 or TRBV6-3 and TRBJ2-5; weak D call: TRBD1 (6 bases). Germline V gene data show CDR1 as MNHEY and CDR2 as SVGEGT. With 2 bases removed from V and 4 bases from J, the gap between germline ends came to 17 bases. This CDR3 is built from 16 residues. CDR3 sequence (DNA): TGTGCCAGCAGTTACCCCTCCAGGGGAAGCGGAGAGACCCAGTACTTC. Translating gives CASSYPSRGSGETQYF.

This chain uses TRBV7-8 with TRBJ1-2; a weak D match, TRBD1 (5 bases). This CDR3 is 15 amino acids long. Germline V gives CDR1 SGHVS, CDR2 FQNEAQ. V lost 0 bases and J lost 2, with 10 bases in between. The CDR3: CASSLAPEGNYGYTF. As DNA, the CDR3 is TGTGCCAGCAGCTTAGCGCCGGAGGGGAACTATGGCTACACCTTC.

This clonotype was detected only a few times. The chain combines TRBV2 with TRBJ1-5; TRBD1 is a possible D gene (5 bases). Trimming shortened V by 2 bases and J by 1 base, and 9 bases separated the two germline ends. Germline values: CDR1 SNHLY, CDR2 FYNNEI. The CDR3 consists of 15 residues. The CDR3 DNA reads as TGTGCCAGCAGTGAATATACAGGCAGCAATCAGCCCCAGCATTTT. It codes for CASSEYTGSNQPQHF.

V is TRBV16 and J is TRBJ2-3; tentatively, D is TRBD2 (6 bases). The CDR3 consists of 18 residues. V was cut by 4 bases and J by 2 bases, with 22 bases left in between. CDR1 KGHSY and CDR2 FQNENV come from the germline V gene. As DNA, the CDR3 is TGTGCCAGCAGCCTTCCATCCTCCACCAGGGAGGTCACAGATACGCAGTATTTT. This gives the protein CASSLPSSTREVTDTQYF.

This clonotype was counted ten times or more. The V and J genes are TRBV28 and TRBJ2-3, with TRBD1 matching over 7 bases. The germline CDR1 and CDR2 sequences are MDHEN and SYDVKM. This CDR3 comprises 14 residues. Trimming removed 5 bases from V and 4 bases from J; junction bases left unmatched: 6. CDR3 protein: CASSPLDRADTQYF. The CDR3 bases are TGTGCCAGCAGTCCCCTCGACAGGGCAGATACGCAGTATTTT.

This clonotype has a count of ten or more. This sequence joins TRBV18 and TRBJ2-7; D gene ambiguous. The germline CDR1 and CDR2 sequences are KGHSH and LQKENI. Between the trimmed V and J ends, which lost 3 bases and 3 bases, there was a span of 9 bases. This CDR3 comprises 13 residues. The CDR3 bases are TGTGCCAGCTCACCGGTGCAGATCTACGAGCAGTACTTC. It translates to CASSPVQIYEQYF.

There are many counts of this clonotype. The chain joins TRBV7-6 to TRBJ2-3; the match to TRBD2 covers 7 bases. The CDR3 spans 16 residues. V lost 2 bases, J lost 1 base, and 6 bases stayed unmatched. The germline V gene encodes CDR1 SGHVS and CDR2 FNYEAQ. As DNA, the CDR3 is TGTGCCAGCAGCTTAAAGGGCGGGGGACGCACAGATACGCAGTATTTT. Its protein product is CASSLKGGGRTDTQYF.

Ten or more counts support this clonotype. The chain joins TRBV20-1 to TRBJ2-7, with 9 bases fitting TRBD1. The length of the CDR3 is 14 residues. CDR1 DFQATT and CDR2 SNEGSKA come from the germline V gene (reference sequence). Trimming removed 6 bases from V and 7 bases from J; junction bases left unmatched: 13. CDR3 sequence: CSAEPGTGRKEQYF. The CDR3 bases are TGCAGTGCCGAACCCGGGACAGGGAGGAAGGAGCAGTACTTC.

This clonotype was recorded a few times. The rearrangement uses TRBV28 and TRBJ1-5; maybe TRBD1 (5 bases). V lost 7 bases and J lost 3, with 10 bases in between. The CDR3 sequence is 13 residues long. Germline CDR1 and CDR2: MDHEN and SYDVKM. The CDR3 DNA follows: TGTGCCAGCAATGACAGAGACAATCAGCCCCAGCATTTT. Translation gives CASNDRDNQPQHF.

This clonotype came up many times. The gene calls are TRBV5-6 and TRBJ2-3; D possibly corresponds to TRBD1 (6 bases). CDR1 and CDR2 from the germline V gene are SGHDT and YYEEEE. V lost 4 bases and J 3 bases, leaving 12 bases between the germline ends. The length of the CDR3 is 14 residues. The CDR3 reads CASSIRTVTDTQYF. Written as DNA, the CDR3 is TGTGCCAGCAGCATTAGGACAGTGACAGATACGCAGTATTTT. The complete variable domain, with remaining parts taken from reference TRBV5-6 and TRBJ2-3, reads DAGVTQSPTHLIKTRGQQVTLRCSPKSGHDTVSWYQQALGQGPQFIFQYYEEEERQRGNFPDRFSGHQFPNYSSELNVNALLLGDSALYLCASSIRTVTDTQYFGPGTRLTVL.

Judged by abundance, this clonotype is medium-sized. The rearrangement links TRBV5-8 to TRBJ2-3, with 13 bases aligning to TRBD2. The trim removed 4 bases at V and 2 bases at J, leaving 4 bases unmatched. The CDR3 spans 16 residues. Germline V CDR1 and CDR2: SGHTS, YDEGEE. This CDR3 is CASSPLAGGATDTQYF. DNA for the CDR3: TGTGCCAGCAGCCCACTAGCGGGGGGGGCCACAGATACGCAGTATTTT.

This clonotype showed up many times. V and J are TRBV27 and TRBJ2-7; 7 nucleotides agree with TRBD1. The trim removed 6 bases at V and 2 bases at J, leaving 7 bases unmatched. CDR3 length: 14 amino acids. CDR1 MNHEY and CDR2 SMNVEV come from the germline V gene (reference sequence). The CDR3 region has the DNA TGTGCCAGCAGCCTACAGGGGAATCCCTACGAGCAGTACTTC. Translating gives CASSLQGNPYEQYF.